This TCR beta chain stems from a study of blood T cell repertoires in COVID-19. Study information: From the United States, Italy and Spain came samples of acute and convalescent COVID-19.

CDR3 length equals 12 residues. Between the trimmed V and J ends, which lost 2 bases and 10 bases, there was a span of 12 bases. The germline V gene encodes CDR1 SGHTS and CDR2 YDEGEE. Profiled with immunoSEQ multiplex PCR; TCRdb holds only in-frame clones, not every one. Among about 150,000 clones listed, roughly 87% were seen once. The receptor comes from an older woman with active or convalescent COVID-19. The specimen was peripheral blood. The chain combines TRBV5-8 with TRBJ1-1, with D possibly being TRBD1 (6 bases). CDR3 protein: CASSFSLQGAFF. The CDR3 DNA is TGTGCCAGCAGCTTTTCATTACAGGGAGCTTTCTTT.